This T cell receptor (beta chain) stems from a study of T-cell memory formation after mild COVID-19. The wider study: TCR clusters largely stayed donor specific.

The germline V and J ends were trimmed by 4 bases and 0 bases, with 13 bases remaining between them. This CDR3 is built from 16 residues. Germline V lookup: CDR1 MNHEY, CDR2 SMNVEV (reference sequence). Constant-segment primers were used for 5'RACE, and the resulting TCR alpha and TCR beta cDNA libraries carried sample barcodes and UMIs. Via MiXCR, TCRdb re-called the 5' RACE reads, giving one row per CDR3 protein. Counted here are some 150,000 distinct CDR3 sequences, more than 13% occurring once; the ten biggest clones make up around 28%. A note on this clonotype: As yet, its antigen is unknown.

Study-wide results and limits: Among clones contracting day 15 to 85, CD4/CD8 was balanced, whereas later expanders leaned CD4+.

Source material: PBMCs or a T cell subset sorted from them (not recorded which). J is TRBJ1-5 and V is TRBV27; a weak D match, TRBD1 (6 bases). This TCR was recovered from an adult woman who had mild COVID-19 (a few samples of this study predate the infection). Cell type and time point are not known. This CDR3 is CASSSQTGLSNQPQHF. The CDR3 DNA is TGTGCCAGCAGTTCCCAGACAGGTCTTAGCAATCAGCCCCAGCATTTT.